The 14 T cell receptor beta chains given below trace back to one sample, sequenced in a study of cytomegalovirus exposure and HLA in healthy donors. Produced via immunoSEQ multiplex PCR; TCRdb's table is partial and in-frame only. Of about 110,000 clones listed, 88% were seen once; the top ten hold approximately 2.3%. Sequenced material: PBMCs. These receptors were collected from a woman aged 18-35 years in good health and CMV-seronegative.

The V and J genes are TRBV21-1 and TRBJ2-7; the table's D call, TRBD2, was not checked against the DNA. TRBV21-1 counts as a pseudogene. This CDR3 is 11 amino acids long. The CDR3 loop reads CATSVPYEQYF. The CDR3, as DNA: TGTGCCACCTCCGTCCCCTACGAGCAGTACTTC.

The genes are TRBV16 and TRBJ1-2, with D possibly TRBD1 on 6 matching bases. Between the trimmed V and J ends, which lost 4 bases and 4 bases, there was a span of 10 bases. The CDR3 loop spans 13 amino acids. Germline V gives CDR1 KGHSY, CDR2 FQNENV. CDR3 coding DNA: TGTGCCAGCAGCCCCGACAGGAGCTATGGCTACACCTTC. Translating it yields CASSPDRSYGYTF. The variable domain in full, completed from reference TRBV16 and TRBJ1-2, reads GEEVAQTPKHLVRGEGQKAKLYCAPIKGHSYVFWYQQVLKNEFKFLISFQNENVFDETGMPKERFSAKCLPNSPCSLEIQATKLEDSAVYFCASSPDRSYGYTFGSGTRLTVV.

This clone occurred once. The V call is TRBV4-3, the J call TRBJ2-6, with D unresolved. CDR1 and CDR2 (germline): LGHNA, YSLEER. The CDR3 sequence is 16 residues long. V lost 5 bases and J 0 bases, leaving 11 bases between the germline ends. The CDR3 coding sequence is TGCGCCAGCAGCGGGTCCCCAGGCTCTGGGGCCAACGTCCTGACTTTC. Translated, it gives CASSGSPGSGANVLTF.

The rearrangement links TRBV10-3 to TRBJ1-5; weak D call: TRBD1 (6 bases). Per germline, CDR1 ENHRY and CDR2 SYGVKD. CDR3 length: 15 amino acids. V lost 10 bases and J lost 2, with 18 bases in between. The CDR3 loop is CATKGEGRGNQPQHF. The CDR3 nucleotides read TGTGCCACCAAGGGGGAGGGGCGCGGCAATCAGCCCCAGCATTTT.

V is TRBV29-1 and J is TRBJ2-5; D is ambiguous. The CDR3 extends over 12 amino acids. Trimming shortened V by 4 bases and J by 0 bases, and 6 bases separated the two germline ends. Germline V gene data show CDR1 as SQVTM and CDR2 as ANQGSEA. CDR3 sequence: CSVVQHQETQYF. The CDR3 nucleotides are TGCAGCGTTGTACAGCACCAAGAGACCCAGTACTTC.

The V gene is TRBV29-1, the J gene TRBJ2-2; D gene ambiguous. This CDR3 has 13 residues. Germline lookup yields CDR1 SQVTM and CDR2 ANQGSEA. V dropped 7 bases and J dropped 3 bases, with 12 bases sitting between them. CDR3 sequence (DNA): TGCAGCGCCGCGGTATCGGACACCGGGGAGCTGTTTTTT. This sequence encodes CSAAVSDTGELFF.

V usage is TRBV2 and J usage is TRBJ1-1; D unclear. Trimming took 3 bases from V and 8 from J, leaving 10 bases between them. CDR1 is SNHLY and CDR2 is FYNNEI in the germline V gene. CDR3 length equals 12 residues. This CDR3 is CASSEQATEAFF. CDR3 in DNA: TGTGCCAGCAGTGAGCAGGCGACCGAAGCTTTCTTT.

The chain carries TRBV28 and TRBJ1-2; 9 bases are shared with TRBD1. The CDR3 extends over 13 amino acids. CDR1 is MDHEN and CDR2 is SYDVKM in the germline V gene. The J segment lost 10 bases and the V segment lost 7 bases, leaving 10 bases of the junction unmatched. CDR3 residues: CASINPGQGVYTF. The CDR3 region has the DNA TGTGCCAGCATTAATCCGGGACAGGGAGTCTACACCTTC.

This chain uses TRBV5-1 with TRBJ2-7, with unresolved D. CDR1 and CDR2 (germline): SGHRS, YFSETQ. V lost 2 bases to trimming and J lost 6 bases, with 6 bases between them. The CDR3 sequence is 11 residues long. The DNA of the CDR3 is TGCGCCAGCAGCTTATCCGGCGAGCAGTACTTC. Its translation: CASSLSGEQYF.

The J gene is TRBJ1-3, the V gene TRBV5-1, with 8 positions matching TRBD1. Trimming removed 3 bases from V and 1 base from J; junction bases left unmatched: 6. CDR1 is SGHRS and CDR2 is YFSETQ in the germline V gene. The length of the CDR3 is 16 residues. The CDR3 nucleotides read TGCGCCAGCAGCTCACAGGGGGGGCAATCTGGAAACACCATATATTTT. Translation: CASSSQGGQSGNTIYF.

The chain carries TRBV27 and TRBJ1-5; 8 bases line up with TRBD1. J lost 3 bases, V lost 5 bases, and 9 bases had no gene match. The CDR3 has 16 residues. Germline V gives CDR1 MNHEY, CDR2 SMNVEV (reference sequence). Here the CDR3 DNA reads TGTGCCAGCAGTCCCTCGACAGGGGAAGTCAATCAGCCCCAGCATTTT. This gives the protein CASSPSTGEVNQPQHF.

The rearrangement links TRBV6-4 to TRBJ2-3, with a tentative D call TRBD1 (6 bases). Trimming shortened V by 2 bases and J by 6 bases, and 18 bases separated the two germline ends. The CDR3 contains 16 residues. Germline V gene sequence: CDR1 MRHNA, CDR2 SNTAGT. In DNA, the CDR3 is TGTGCCAGCAGTGACAAGGCAGGGGTGGCCATGGATACGCAGTATTTT. Translation gives CASSDKAGVAMDTQYF.

The genes are TRBV19 and TRBJ1-2, with D unclear. This CDR3 spans 14 amino acids. The V end was cut by 3 bases, the J end by 3 bases, with 11 bases between. Germline assignment: CDR1 LNHDA and CDR2 SQIVND (reference sequence). CDR3 in DNA: TGTGCCAGTAGTATCCCTGACACGTACTATGGCTACACCTTC. Its protein product is CASSIPDTYYGYTF.

This chain connects TRBV6-5 to TRBJ1-2; perhaps TRBD1 as D (6 bases). Between the trimmed V and J ends, which lost 6 bases and 4 bases, there was a span of 15 bases. The CDR3 sequence is 14 residues long. Germline CDR1 MNHEY, CDR2 SVGAGI. Written as DNA, the CDR3 is TGTGCCAGCAGCAATCGGGGACAAATCTATGGCTACACCTTC. As protein: CASSNRGQIYGYTF.